This TCR beta chain originates from a study of cytomegalovirus exposure and HLA in healthy donors. Study-level results: The authors enumerated over 150 TCR beta chains as linked to cytomegalovirus. Three chains linked to CMV were shown in vitro to be specific for CMV antigens. Subsequent analysis of the 120 or so validation repertoires found a tendency for first-cohort TCR clusters to co-occur.

The CDR3 loop spans 14 amino acids. V lost 5 bases to trimming and J lost 2 bases; unmatched junction nucleotides: 6. The germline V gene encodes CDR1 SGHVS and CDR2 FNYEAQ. Repertoires were generated with immunoSEQ multiplex PCR, while TCRdb's copy carries only in-frame clones and drops some. The sample consists of some 160,000 clones, around 90% of them appearing once. In its sample, this clone was seen a few times. Its antigen remains unidentified. The origin of this receptor is a man aged 18 to 30 in good health and CMV-seronegative. Sequencing input: PBMCs. This chain uses TRBV7-6 with TRBJ2-7, with 7 bases that match TRBD1. DNA of the CDR3: TGTGCCAGCAGCACGGAGAGGGGGCCCTACGAGCAGTACTTC. This sequence encodes CASSTERGPYEQYF.